The sequence of this TCR beta chain was determined in a study of blood T cell repertoires in COVID-19. Study details: Italy, Spain and the United States were the sources of the convalescent and acute COVID-19 samples. PBMCs, B-cell-depleted T cells, or T cells were the source of the cDNA or gDNA that made up the material.

In the authors' workflow: Nucleated cell counts were estimated from reference gene primer amplification. This table comes from immunoSEQ multiplex PCR, and its TCRdb copy is limited to in-frame clones, with some not included. V, J and clone size were drawn from that table, and D and trimming were deduced from the DNA. The table has 35,000 to 50,000 clones, around 89% seen once; the top ten hold less than 3%. This CDR3 has 15 amino acids. V trimming: 4 bases; J trimming: 0 bases; junction bases outside the gene matches: 6. Germline V lookup: CDR1 SGHKS, CDR2 YYEKEE (reference sequence). This chain connects TRBV5-5 to TRBJ1-1, with 7 positions matching TRBD1. This TCR came from a man over 45 with active COVID-19. Input material: peripheral blood. CDR3 in amino acids: CASSASGQLNTEAFF. For the CDR3, the DNA is TGTGCCAGCAGCGCCTCGGGACAGTTGAACACTGAAGCTTTCTTT.